The next 9 T cell receptor beta chains were all read from a single sample in a study of post-analysis software for immune sequencing data. Study-level findings and limits: TRBV5-6, TRBV5-1 and TRBV20-1 belonged to a set of roughly five TRBV segments that were more frequent in patients than controls.

No antigen has been assigned to these receptors. Each TCR beta cDNA library carried unique molecular identifiers. TCRdb re-called the PCR reads through MiXCR, storing one row per CDR3 protein. Seen here are 400,000 to 500,000 distinct CDR3 sequences, more than 30% observed once, and the top ten hold less than 8%. Sample: blood. Receptors originate from a girl aged 2 to 10 with multiple sclerosis.

The rearrangement joins TRBV7-9 to TRBJ2-7; maybe TRBD2 (7 bases). The ends were cut back, 1 base at V and 2 bases at J, with 15 bases in the middle. This CDR3 comprises 16 residues. The germline V gene encodes CDR1 SEHNR and CDR2 FQNEAQ (reference sequence). The CDR3, as DNA: TGTGCCAGCAGCTTAGGGGAGGGGGATCGGACCTACGAGCAGTACTTC. This sequence encodes CASSLGEGDRTYEQYF.

With respect to this clonotype: A much more abundant neighbour one base away suggests this may be a read error. V and J are TRBV4-1 and TRBJ2-5, with D perhaps matching TRBD1 (5 bases). The CDR3 contains 13 residues. CDR1 is MGHRA and CDR2 is YSYEKL in the germline V gene. CDR3 residues: CASSLNRRETRYF. CDR3 DNA sequence: TGCGCCAGCAGCCTAAACAGGAGAGAGACCCGGTACTTC.

The rearrangement uses TRBV29-1 and TRBJ2-1, with D hard to call. V lost 3 bases, J lost 0 bases, and 18 bases lay in between. In germline, CDR1 is SQVTM, CDR2 ANQGSEA. This CDR3 has 17 amino acids. CDR3 region: CSVDGLYAASSYNEQFF. The CDR3 nucleotides read TGCAGCGTTGATGGGTTGTATGCTGCCAGCTCCTACAATGAGCAGTTCTTC.

J is TRBJ1-6 and V is TRBV27; weak D call: TRBD1 (6 bases). Germline-derived CDR1 and CDR2 are MNHEY and SMNVEV (reference sequence). The CDR3 length is 15 residues. V gave up 6 bases and J gave up 5 bases, with 14 bases separating them. The CDR3 DNA follows: TGTGCCAGCAGCATGTCTCAGGGGAATAATTCACCCCTCCACTTT. It is translated as CASSMSQGNNSPLHF.

The chain joins TRBV28 to TRBJ1-6, with D hard to call. The CDR3 loop spans 16 amino acids. V lost 5 bases to trimming and J lost 7 bases, with 18 bases between them. CDR1 and CDR2 (germline): MDHEN, SYDVKM. Here the CDR3 DNA reads TGTGCCAGCAGTACTCCTAGGGTAGGCCGAAATTCACCCCTCCACTTT. Translating it yields CASSTPRVGRNSPLHF.

This clonotype was detected a few times. One junction end disagrees with the germline gene, perhaps due to a read error. The rearrangement uses TRBV18 and TRBJ2-1, with 9 bases that match TRBD2. Germline CDR1 reads KGHSH; CDR2 reads LQKENI. The CDR3 runs 16 residues. CDR3 DNA sequence: TGTGCCAGCTCACCTCCCCACGGACTAGCGCACAAGGAGCAGTTCTTC. Residues: CASSPPHGLAHKEQFF. The full variable domain, in which reference TRBV18 and TRBJ2-1 provide the parts outside the CDR3, is NAGVMQNPRHLVRRRGQEARLRCSPMKGHSHVYWYRQLPEEGLKFMVYLQKENIIDESGMPKERFSAEFPKEGPSILRIQQVVRGDSAAYFCASSPPHGLAHKEQFFGPGTRLTVL.

The table lists this clonotype with a few counts. This CDR3 reads CAISQLSPGTGNVYEQYF. In DNA, the CDR3 is TGTGCCATCAGTCAGCTATCGCCCGGGACCGGGAATGTCTACGAGCAGTACTTC. The rearrangement joins TRBV10-3 to TRBJ2-7; the D gene could be TRBD1 or TRBD2 (5 bases each). CDR3 length: 18 amino acids. With 5 bases removed from V and 3 bases from J, the gap between germline ends came to 26 bases. Per the germline V gene, CDR1 is ENHRY and CDR2 is SYGVKD.

V and J are TRBV15 and TRBJ2-2; 7 bases map to TRBD2. Germline assignment: CDR1 LNHNV and CDR2 YYDKDF (reference sequence). The CDR3 sequence is 15 residues long. Trimming took 5 bases from V and 3 from J; bases not matched to a gene: 6. The CDR3 spells CATSRRETDTGELFF. DNA for the CDR3: TGTGCCACCAGCCGGCGGGAGACAGACACCGGGGAGCTGTTTTTT.

This clonotype appeared a few times. It may be a read error: a sequence one base away is much more abundant. This sequence joins TRBV28 and TRBJ1-5, with TRBD1 matching 7 bases. The germline V gene has CDR1 MDHEN and CDR2 SYDVKM. The CDR3 consists of 15 residues. V dropped 8 bases and J dropped 0; count of bases not matched to a gene: 7. The CDR3 sequence: CASGRQGNSNQPQHF. CDR3 coding DNA: TGTGCCAGCGGCCGACAGGGAAATAGCAATCAGCCCCAGCATTTT.